This T cell receptor (beta chain) emerged from a study of cytomegalovirus exposure and HLA in healthy donors. The PCR had 60 Vbeta and 13 Jbeta primers. TCRdb's copy holds only in-frame clones and misses some; the assay was immunoSEQ multiplex PCR. The table lists around 170,000 clones, 77% of them singletons. The length of the CDR3 is 13 residues. The V and J ends lost 3 bases and 0 bases respectively, with 5 bases between them. From germline, CDR1 is MGHDK and CDR2 SYGVNS. The chain employs TRBV25-1 and TRBJ2-5; D is uncertain. Material for sequencing was PBMCs. The TCR was taken from a man younger than 35 in good health and CMV-seronegative. The CDR3 here is CASSDHNQETQYF. CDR3 nucleotide sequence: TGTGCCAGCAGTGATCACAACCAAGAGACCCAGTACTTC. The full variable domain, completed using reference TRBV25-1 and TRBJ2-5, is EADIYQTPRYLVIGTGKKITLECSQTMGHDKMYWYQQDPGMELHLIHYSYGVNSTEKGDLSSESTVSRIRTEHFPLTLESARPSHTSQYLCASSDHNQETQYFGPGTRLLVL.